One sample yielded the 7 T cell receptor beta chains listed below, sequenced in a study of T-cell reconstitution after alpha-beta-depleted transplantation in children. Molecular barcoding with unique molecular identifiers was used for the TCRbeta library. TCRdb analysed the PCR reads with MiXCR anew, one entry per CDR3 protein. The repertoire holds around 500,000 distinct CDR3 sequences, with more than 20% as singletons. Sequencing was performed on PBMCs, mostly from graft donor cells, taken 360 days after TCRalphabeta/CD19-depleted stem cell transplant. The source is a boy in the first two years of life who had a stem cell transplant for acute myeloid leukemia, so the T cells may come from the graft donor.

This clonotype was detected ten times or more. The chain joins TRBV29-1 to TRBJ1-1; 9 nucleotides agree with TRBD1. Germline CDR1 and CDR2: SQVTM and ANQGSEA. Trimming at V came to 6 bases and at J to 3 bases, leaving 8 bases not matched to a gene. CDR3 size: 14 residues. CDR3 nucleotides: TGCAGCGTCCATCGACAGGGGGACCACACTGAAGCTTTCTTT. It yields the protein CSVHRQGDHTEAFF.

Here the CDR3 DNA reads TGTGCCAGCACCTCTCCCGGGACTAGCGTACAAGAGACCCAGTACTTC. Amino acids: CASTSPGTSVQETQYF. The genes are TRBV6-2 or TRBV6-3 and TRBJ2-5, with 10 bases aligning to TRBD2. CDR1 and CDR2 from the germline V gene are MNHEY and SVGEGT. The CDR3 runs 16 residues. Unmatched junction bases numbered 10, after V lost 7 bases and J lost 2 bases.

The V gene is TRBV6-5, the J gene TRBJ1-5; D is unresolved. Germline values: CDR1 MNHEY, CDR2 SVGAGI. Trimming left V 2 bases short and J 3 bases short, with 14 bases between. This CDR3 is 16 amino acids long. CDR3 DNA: TGTGCCAGCAGTTACGGCTGGGAGGAGATCAATCAGCCCCAGCATTTT. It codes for CASSYGWEEINQPQHF.

CDR3 amino acids: CASRLEGAWSPLHF. The CDR3 nucleotides are TGTGCCAGCAGACTGGAGGGGGCTTGGTCACCCCTCCACTTT. V gene TRBV6-1 combines with J gene TRBJ1-6, with 7 bases identical to TRBD1. In germline, CDR1 is MNHNS, CDR2 SASEGT. The trim removed 6 bases at V and 10 bases at J, leaving 9 bases unmatched. CDR3 length: 14 residues.

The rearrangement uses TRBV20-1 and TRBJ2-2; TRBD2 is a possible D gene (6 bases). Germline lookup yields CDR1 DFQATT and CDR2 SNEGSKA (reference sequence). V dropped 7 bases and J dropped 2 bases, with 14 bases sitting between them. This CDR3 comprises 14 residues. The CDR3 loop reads CSVRRGINTGELFF. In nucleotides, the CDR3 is TGCAGTGTCAGACGGGGGATTAACACCGGGGAGCTGTTTTTT.

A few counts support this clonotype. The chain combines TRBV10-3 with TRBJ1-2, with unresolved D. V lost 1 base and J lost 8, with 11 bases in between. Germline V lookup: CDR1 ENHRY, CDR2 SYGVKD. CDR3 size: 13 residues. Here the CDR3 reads CAISELRSEGYTF. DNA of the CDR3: TGTGCCATCAGTGAGTTACGGAGTGAGGGCTACACCTTC.

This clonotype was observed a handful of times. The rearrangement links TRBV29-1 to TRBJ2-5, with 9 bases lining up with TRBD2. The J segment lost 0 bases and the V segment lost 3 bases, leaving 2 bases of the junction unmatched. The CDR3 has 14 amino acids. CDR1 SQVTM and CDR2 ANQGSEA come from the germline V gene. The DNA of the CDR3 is TGCAGCGTTGAGGAGCGGGGGGACCAAGAGACCCAGTACTTC. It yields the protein CSVEERGDQETQYF.